Below, 27 T cell receptor beta chains from the same sample are listed, as sequenced in a study of Ad26.COV2.S vaccination and SARS-CoV-2 variants (dated by TCRdb to the early 2020s). To prepare the library, the immunoSEQ multiplex PCR assay was applied. Sourced from immuneACCESS, this table was stored by TCRdb with only in-frame sequences that have V and J called. A share of the clones is absent; for the studies checked, an unresolved V gene accounts for under half, and the remainder has no known explanation. The sample table contains about 350,000 clones; only one count was recorded for about 91% of them. Roughly 3.9% of the sample comes from the top ten. The sample's time point label is to be understood as: individuals recovered from natural SARS-CoV-2 infection. The sample was peripheral blood, taken after recovery from COVID-19. The receptor source for this set is a human donor who had recovered from COVID-19.

This clone was detected a few times. The V and J genes are TRBV7-8 and TRBJ1-4; D gene ambiguous. The CDR3 runs to 13 residues. CDR1 and CDR2 from the germline V gene are SGHVS and FQNEAQ. V lost 4 bases, J lost 7 bases, and 10 bases lay in between. The CDR3 region has the DNA TGTGCCAGCAGCTCGGAACGGGGTGAAAAACTGTTTTTT. Translated: CASSSERGEKLFF.

V is TRBV6-1 and J is TRBJ2-2; 9 bases line up with TRBD2. J lost 7 bases, V lost 4 bases, and 4 bases had no gene match. Germline CDR1 and CDR2: MNHNS and SASEGT. The CDR3 has 14 amino acids. The CDR3 bases are TGTGCCAGCAGTGGAGCGGGGGGCATCGGGGAGCTGTTTTTT. It specifies CASSGAGGIGELFF.

The rearrangement uses TRBV12-3 or TRBV12-4 and TRBJ2-7; no firm D call. Trimming removed 3 bases at V and 0 bases at J, with 6 bases between. CDR3 length equals 13 residues. DNA for the CDR3: TGTGCCAGCAGTTTGGAATCCTCCTACGAGCAGTACTTC. Translation gives CASSLESSYEQYF.

This chain joins TRBV5-1 and TRBJ2-1; TRBD2 aligns across 9 bases. The V gene's germline CDR1 is SGHRS and CDR2 YFSETQ. J was trimmed by 8 bases and V by 3 bases; bases with no gene match: 15. CDR3 length: 17 residues. The CDR3 sequence is CASSSSLAGGPSDEQFF. CDR3 in DNA: TGCGCCAGCAGCTCCTCTCTTGCGGGGGGGCCATCCGATGAGCAGTTCTTC.

The chain has TRBV29-1 and TRBJ1-1; D remains unclear. The CDR3 extends over 12 amino acids. CDR1 and CDR2 from the germline V gene are SQVTM and ANQGSEA. Deletions cut 8 bases from V and 1 base from J, with 11 bases between. The CDR3 sequence is CSTQRANTEAFF. The CDR3 DNA reads as TGCAGCACCCAACGGGCGAACACTGAAGCTTTCTTT. The full variable domain, completed using reference TRBV29-1 and TRBJ1-1, is SAVISQKPSRDICQRGTSLTIQCQVDSQVTMMFWYRQQPGQSLTLIATANQGSEATYESGFVIDKFPISRPNLTFSTLTVSNMSPEDSSIYLCSTQRANTEAFFGQGTRLTVV.

The rearrangement joins TRBV29-1 to TRBJ2-7, with D perhaps TRBD1 (5 bases). V was shortened by 5 bases and J by 4 bases, with 9 bases between the two germline ends. The CDR3 covers 11 residues. Germline values: CDR1 SQVTM, CDR2 ANQGSEA. DNA for the CDR3: TGCAGCGTTATGACAGCTTACGAGCAGTACTTC. The encoded protein is CSVMTAYEQYF.

Here the CDR3 reads CSVSFGQKHYGYTF. The CDR3 coding sequence is TGCAGCGTTAGTTTCGGGCAGAAACACTATGGCTACACCTTC. This chain uses TRBV29-1 with TRBJ1-2; no clear D gene. V was trimmed by 5 bases and J by 3 bases, leaving 16 bases between them. The CDR3 runs to 14 residues. Germline V lookup: CDR1 SQVTM, CDR2 ANQGSEA.

This clone was detected only a few times. This chain uses TRBV2 with TRBJ2-1; 8 nucleotides align to TRBD2. This CDR3 spans 14 amino acids. Germline V CDR1 and CDR2: SNHLY, FYNNEI. V was clipped by 8 bases and J by 8 bases; unmatched bases: 11. CDR3 in DNA: TGTGCCAGCTCCGGGGGGGGAAGGGTCGATGAGCAGTTCTTC. It encodes CASSGGGRVDEQFF.

The chain combines TRBV7-2 with TRBJ1-1; D remains unclear. The V end lost 2 bases, the J end lost 1 base, and 8 bases lay between the germline ends. The CDR3 contains 14 residues. The germline V gene encodes CDR1 SGHTA and CDR2 FQGNSA. This chain's CDR3 is CASSLTRGNTEAFF. In DNA, the CDR3 is TGTGCCAGCAGCTTAACACGGGGGAACACTGAAGCTTTCTTT.

A word on this clone: In the same sample, other DNA sequences code for this CDR3. The CDR3 is CASSLGRNTEAFF. DNA for the CDR3: TGTGCCAGCAGCTTAGGGCGGAACACTGAAGCTTTCTTT. The V and J genes are TRBV5-6 and TRBJ1-1; the D is unclear. Trimming removed 2 bases from V and 1 base from J, with 6 bases in between. This CDR3 has 13 amino acids. Germline V gene data show CDR1 as SGHDT and CDR2 as YYEEEE.

The chain employs TRBV19 and TRBJ2-3; 10 bases align to TRBD2. After removal of 5 bases from V and 2 bases from J, the junction contained 13 bases not matched to a gene. The CDR3 spans 18 residues. Germline V CDR1 and CDR2: LNHDA, SQIVND (reference sequence). Here the CDR3 reads CASSPSETSGYYTDTQYF. CDR3 in DNA: TGTGCCAGTAGTCCTTCCGAGACTAGCGGGTACTACACAGATACGCAGTATTTT. Full variable domain (outside the CDR3, taken from reference TRBV19 and TRBJ2-3): DGGITQSPKYLFRKEGQNVTLSCEQNLNHDAMYWYRQDPGQGLRLIYYSQIVNDFQKGDIAEGYSVSREKKESFPLTVTSAQKNPTAFYLCASSPSETSGYYTDTQYFGPGTRLTVL.

This chain links TRBV19 with TRBJ1-6, with D unclear. The V end was cut by 7 bases, the J end by 10 bases, with 20 bases between. Germline V gene data show CDR1 as LNHDA and CDR2 as SQIVND (reference sequence). The CDR3 length is 15 residues. Here the CDR3 reads CASKRGPGMGSPLHF. As DNA, the CDR3 is TGTGCCAGTAAACGAGGACCCGGGATGGGCTCACCCCTCCACTTT.

The chain employs TRBV23-1 and TRBJ1-6; D is ambiguous. TRBV23-1 is sorted into the ORF group, with uncertain function. V lost 1 base to trimming and J lost 7 bases, with 17 bases between them. The CDR3 spans 17 residues. CDR3 nucleotides: TGCGCCAGCAGTCAATTACACGAGGGCCCGGGGAATTCACCCCTCCACTTT. Its translation: CASSQLHEGPGNSPLHF.

For the CDR3, the DNA is TGTGCCAGCAGCTTACTCGGCAGCGGAAACACCATATATTTT. Translated: CASSLLGSGNTIYF. The rearrangement uses TRBV7-3 and TRBJ1-3; D gene ambiguous. Germline V CDR1 and CDR2: SGHTA, FQGTGA. CDR3 length: 14 amino acids. Deletions cut 2 bases from V and 4 bases from J, with 9 bases between. Full variable domain (outside the CDR3, taken from reference TRBV7-3 and TRBJ1-3): GAGVSQTPSNKVTEKGKYVELRCDPISGHTALYWYRQSLGQGPEFLIYFQGTGAADDSGLPNDRFFAVRPEGSVSTLKIQRTERGDSAVYLCASSLLGSGNTIYFGEGSWLTVV.

J is TRBJ1-6 and V is TRBV7-8; unclear D gene. Germline values: CDR1 SGHVS, CDR2 FQNEAQ. This CDR3 contains 15 residues. V lost 4 bases, J lost 10 bases, and 17 bases lay in between. CDR3 region: CASSWLRSRESPLHF. CDR3 DNA sequence: TGTGCCAGCAGCTGGCTCAGGAGTCGGGAGTCACCCCTCCACTTT.

In its sample, this clone was seen once. The chain couples TRBV30 to TRBJ2-1, with unresolved D. The ends were cut back, 3 bases at V and 3 bases at J, with 15 bases in the middle. This CDR3 is 15 amino acids long. Germline V gives CDR1 GTSNPN, CDR2 SVGIG (reference sequence). The CDR3 bases are TGTGCCTGGAGGGTTGATCGGCGGATCTACAATGAGCAGTTCTTC. It specifies CAWRVDRRIYNEQFF.

This CDR3 is CASRGGHSTDTQYF. CDR3 bases: TGTGCTAGTCGGGGCGGACACAGCACAGATACGCAGTATTTT. J is TRBJ2-3 and V is TRBV12-5; the D gene could be TRBD1 or TRBD2 (5 bases each). V was shortened by 8 bases and J by 0 bases, with 12 bases between the two germline ends. Germline V CDR1 and CDR2: LGHNT, FRNRAP. This CDR3 is built from 14 residues.

The chain carries TRBV27 and TRBJ2-5; 8 nucleotides line up with TRBD2. Per the germline V gene, CDR1 is MNHEY and CDR2 is SMNVEV (reference sequence). V lost 10 bases, J lost 3 bases, and 7 bases stayed unmatched. The CDR3 has 13 amino acids. In DNA, the CDR3 is TGTGCCACGGGGGGGGACGTCAAAGAGACCCAGTACTTC. It encodes CATGGDVKETQYF.

This chain links TRBV9 with TRBJ1-2; possibly TRBD1 for D (6 bases). V was clipped by 2 bases and J by 1 base, with 12 bases between them. CDR3 length: 15 residues. Germline V gene data show CDR1 as SGDLS and CDR2 as YYNGEE. In DNA form, the CDR3 reads TGTGCCAGCAGCGTCTTCGACAGGAGTAACTATGGCTACACCTTC. Translating gives CASSVFDRSNYGYTF.

This chain links TRBV9 with TRBJ1-6, with TRBD1 as a possible D gene (6 bases). The length of the CDR3 is 16 residues. Per germline, CDR1 SGDLS and CDR2 YYNGEE. The V and J ends lost 3 bases and 9 bases respectively, with 19 bases between them. The CDR3 DNA sequence: TGTGCCAGCAGCGGGAACAGGGTCAGCGGGTCTTCACCCCTCCACTTT. It encodes CASSGNRVSGSSPLHF.

This clone was recorded once. The chain is built from TRBV5-4 and TRBJ2-5; 12 bases are shared with TRBD2. Looked up from germline, CDR1 is SGHNT and CDR2 is YYREEE (reference sequence). This CDR3 is 14 amino acids long. Trimming took 5 bases from V and 5 from J; bases not matched to a gene: 4. In nucleotides, the CDR3 is TGTGCCAGCAGTCTAGCGGGGGGGCCGGAGACCCAGTACTTC. As protein: CASSLAGGPETQYF. The full variable domain, its missing parts supplied by reference TRBV5-4 and TRBJ2-5, is ETGVTQSPTHLIKTRGQQVTLRCSSQSGHNTVSWYQQALGQGPQFIFQYYREEENGRGNFPPRFSGLQFPNYSSELNVNALELDDSALYLCASSLAGGPETQYFGPGTRLLVL.

The CDR3 loop reads CASSVEGGRGSGNTIYF. CDR3 bases: TGTGCCAGCAGCGTAGAAGGGGGCAGAGGCTCTGGAAACACCATATATTTT. The chain is built from TRBV9 and TRBJ1-3; 7 bases align to TRBD1. The CDR3 is 17 residues long. The junction had 6 bases not matched to a gene; V was cut back by 0 bases and J by 0 bases. Germline assignment: CDR1 SGDLS and CDR2 YYNGEE.

The chain combines TRBV20-1 with TRBJ1-5, with 8 bases matching TRBD1. The germline gives CDR1 DFQATT, CDR2 SNEGSKA (reference sequence). After removal of 3 bases from V and 1 base from J, the junction contained 5 bases not matched to a gene. This CDR3 has 15 amino acids. The CDR3 here is CSASGQGASNQPQHF. In DNA, the CDR3 is TGCAGTGCTAGTGGGCAGGGGGCCAGCAATCAGCCCCAGCATTTT.

The chain combines TRBV10-3 with TRBJ2-7; D is ambiguous. The CDR3 has 13 amino acids. Looked up from germline, CDR1 is ENHRY and CDR2 is SYGVKD. V was clipped by 8 bases and J by 3 bases, with 14 bases between them. The CDR3 loop reads CAIGVAINYEQYF. In DNA, the CDR3 is TGTGCCATCGGGGTGGCCATAAACTACGAGCAGTACTTC.

In its sample, this clone was seen once. This chain uses TRBV4-3 with TRBJ2-7; the D is unclear. The length of the CDR3 is 16 residues. In germline, CDR1 is LGHNA, CDR2 YSLEER. V gave up 1 base and J gave up 6 bases, with 19 bases separating them. CDR3 loop: CASSQAGPDFMGEQYF. DNA of the CDR3: TGCGCCAGCAGCCAAGCGGGCCCAGACTTTATGGGCGAGCAGTACTTC.

This sequence joins TRBV6-5 and TRBJ1-1; 7 bases line up with TRBD1. After removal of 8 bases from V and 0 bases from J, the junction contained 3 bases not matched to a gene. CDR3 length equals 13 residues. The germline gives CDR1 MNHEY, CDR2 SVGAGI. CDR3 nucleotide sequence: TGTGCCAGCCGCACAGGGGTGAACACTGAAGCTTTCTTT. It codes for CASRTGVNTEAFF.

The chain uses TRBV5-5 and TRBJ1-6; a possible D gene is TRBD1 (6 bases). The CDR3 has 13 amino acids. The germline V gene has CDR1 SGHKS and CDR2 YYEKEE (reference sequence). V was clipped by 6 bases and J by 5 bases, with 9 bases between them. Here the CDR3 reads CASKRGNNSPLHF. The CDR3 DNA reads as TGTGCCAGCAAAAGGGGGAATAATTCACCCCTCCACTTT.